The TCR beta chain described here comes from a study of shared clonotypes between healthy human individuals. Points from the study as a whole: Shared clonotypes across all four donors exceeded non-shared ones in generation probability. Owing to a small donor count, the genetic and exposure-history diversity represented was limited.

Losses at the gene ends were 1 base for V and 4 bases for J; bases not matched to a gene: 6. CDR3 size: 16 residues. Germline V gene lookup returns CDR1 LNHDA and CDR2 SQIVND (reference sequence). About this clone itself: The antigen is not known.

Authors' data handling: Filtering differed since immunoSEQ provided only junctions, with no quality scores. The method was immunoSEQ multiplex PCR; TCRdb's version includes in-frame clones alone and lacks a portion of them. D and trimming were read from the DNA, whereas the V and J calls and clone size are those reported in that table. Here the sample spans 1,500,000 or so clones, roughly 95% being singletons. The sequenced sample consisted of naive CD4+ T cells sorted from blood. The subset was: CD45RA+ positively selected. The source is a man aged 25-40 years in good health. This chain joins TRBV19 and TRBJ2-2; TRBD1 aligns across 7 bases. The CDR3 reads CASSIGIDRATGELFF. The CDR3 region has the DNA TGTGCCAGTAGTATAGGGATCGACAGGGCCACCGGGGAGCTGTTTTTT.